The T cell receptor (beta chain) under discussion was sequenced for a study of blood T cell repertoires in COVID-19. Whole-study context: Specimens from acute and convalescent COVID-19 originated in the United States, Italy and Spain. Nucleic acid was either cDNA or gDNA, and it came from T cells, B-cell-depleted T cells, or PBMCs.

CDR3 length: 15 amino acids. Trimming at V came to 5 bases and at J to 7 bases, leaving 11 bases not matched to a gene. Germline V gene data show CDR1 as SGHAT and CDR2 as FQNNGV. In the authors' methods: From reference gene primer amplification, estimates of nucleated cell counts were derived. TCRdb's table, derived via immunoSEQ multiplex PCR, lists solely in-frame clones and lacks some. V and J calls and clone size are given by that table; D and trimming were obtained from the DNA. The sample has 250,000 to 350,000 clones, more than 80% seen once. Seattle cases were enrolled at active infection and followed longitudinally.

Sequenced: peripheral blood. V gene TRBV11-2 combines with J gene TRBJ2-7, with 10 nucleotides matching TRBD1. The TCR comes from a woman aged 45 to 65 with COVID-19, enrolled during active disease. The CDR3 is CASSRGGTGVREQYF. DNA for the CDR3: TGTGCCAGCAGCCGGGGGGGGACAGGGGTTCGGGAGCAGTACTTC. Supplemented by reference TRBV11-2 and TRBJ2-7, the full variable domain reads EAGVAQSPRYKIIEKRQSVAFWCNPISGHATLYWYQQILGQGPKLLIQFQNNGVVDDSQLPKDRFSAERLKGVDSTLKIQPAKLEDSAVYLCASSRGGTGVREQYFGPGTRLTVT.